These 26 T cell receptor beta chains came from one sample sequenced in a study of blood T cell repertoires in COVID-19. Data came from immunoSEQ multiplex PCR; TCRdb stores just in-frame clones and leaves some out. This table has about 230,000 clones, about 90% appearing once. Sequences were obtained from PBMCs or T cells enriched from blood (not recorded which). These receptors were obtained from a woman in her 50s in a cohort exposed to, infected with or recovered from COVID-19 (not recorded which).

The rearrangement links TRBV12-3 or TRBV12-4 to TRBJ2-7, with unresolved D. With 5 bases removed from V and 3 bases from J, the gap between germline ends came to 5 bases. This CDR3 contains 11 residues. The CDR3 sequence: CASSIYYEQYF. DNA of the CDR3: TGTGCCAGCAGTATATACTACGAGCAGTACTTC.

The chain uses TRBV7-2 and TRBJ1-2, with a possible D match to TRBD1 (5 bases). V was trimmed by 1 base and J by 3 bases, leaving 9 bases between them. Germline-derived CDR1 and CDR2 are SGHTA and FQGNSA. The CDR3 runs to 14 residues. This chain's CDR3 is CASSLGVRDYGYTF. The CDR3 nucleotides read TGTGCCAGCAGCTTAGGTGTCAGGGACTATGGCTACACCTTC.

The rearrangement links TRBV19 to TRBJ1-1; unclear D gene. This CDR3 spans 16 amino acids. Trimming cost V 5 bases and J 4 bases, with 20 bases left between them. CDR1 and CDR2 (germline): LNHDA, SQIVND (reference sequence). The CDR3 region has the DNA TGTGCCAGTAGTCCTAGAGGTGGCGGCTTTTCCACTGAAGCTTTCTTT. Translated: CASSPRGGGFSTEAFF.

The chain combines TRBV5-4 with TRBJ2-1; 12 bases align to TRBD2. Germline CDR1 is SGHNT and CDR2 is YYREEE (reference sequence). The V gene end was trimmed by 1 base and the J gene end by 0 bases; junction bases not matched to a gene: 8. This CDR3 region has 19 residues. The CDR3 DNA follows: TGTGCCAGCAGCTTGCTAACTAGCGGGGGGACCTACTCCTACAATGAGCAGTTCTTC. This gives the protein CASSLLTSGGTYSYNEQFF.

This chain uses TRBV9 with TRBJ2-1; 8 nucleotides agree with TRBD2. Germline lookup yields CDR1 SGDLS and CDR2 YYNGEE. This CDR3 region has 18 residues. With V trimmed by 4 bases and J by 8 bases, 20 bases remained unmatched. The CDR3 sequence: CASSQVRGGPFGRDEQFF. Written as DNA, the CDR3 is TGTGCCAGCAGCCAAGTTCGCGGGGGGCCCTTCGGGAGGGATGAGCAGTTCTTC.

This rearrangement joins TRBV11-3 to TRBJ2-3; TRBD2 matches at 10 bases. With V trimmed by 1 base and J by 6 bases, 7 bases remained unmatched. Germline CDR1 reads SGHNT; CDR2 reads YENEEA. The CDR3 covers 16 residues. The CDR3 DNA is TGTGCCAGCAGCTTAGGATTAGCGGGGGGCCGCGATACGCAGTATTTT. It encodes CASSLGLAGGRDTQYF.

The V gene is TRBV9, the J gene TRBJ2-5; 11 nucleotides match TRBD2. The length of the CDR3 is 19 residues. Germline CDR1 reads SGDLS; CDR2 reads YYNGEE. V was clipped by 4 bases and J by 5 bases; unmatched bases: 19. For the CDR3, the DNA is TGTGCCAGCAGCTTAGGAGTTAGCGGGGGGGCGGCTGGGTTTGAGACCCAGTACTTC. Translation: CASSLGVSGGAAGFETQYF.

The chain uses TRBV12-5 and TRBJ2-2; 7 bases agree with TRBD2. Trimming at V came to 3 bases and at J to 4 bases, leaving 2 bases not matched to a gene. This CDR3 is built from 14 residues. Germline loops: CDR1 LGHNT, CDR2 FRNRAP. The CDR3 reads CASGLAGTTGELFF. CDR3 DNA sequence: TGTGCTAGTGGTTTAGCGGGGACCACCGGGGAGCTGTTTTTT.

V is TRBV19 and J is TRBJ1-1; no clear D gene. CDR1 and CDR2 (germline): LNHDA, SQIVND (reference sequence). The CDR3 contains 12 residues. Trimming took off 6 bases at V and 4 bases at J, with 9 bases between the two ends. Written as DNA, the CDR3 is TGTGCCAGTAGAACATGGAGCACTGAAGCTTTCTTT. Amino acid sequence: CASRTWSTEAFF.

The chain links TRBV28 to TRBJ1-6; a weak D match, TRBD1 (6 bases). CDR1 is MDHEN, CDR2 SYDVKM, per germline. The germline V and J ends were trimmed by 8 bases and 9 bases, with 14 bases remaining between them. The CDR3 extends over 13 amino acids. CDR3 bases: TGTGCCAGCGGTCAGCTACAGGGTTCACCCCTCCACTTT. It encodes CASGQLQGSPLHF.

The chain employs TRBV9 and TRBJ2-1; 7 nucleotides align to TRBD2. The CDR3 has 17 residues. The germline V gene encodes CDR1 SGDLS and CDR2 YYNGEE. V was clipped by 1 base and J by 0 bases; unmatched bases: 7. In DNA, the CDR3 is TGTGCCAGCAGCGTATCCTGGGGGGGATCCTCCTACAATGAGCAGTTCTTC. Translated: CASSVSWGGSSYNEQFF.

The chain recombines TRBV5-4 with TRBJ1-1; D is undetermined. Trimming stripped 0 bases from V and 0 bases from J, with 9 bases between. The CDR3 spans 15 residues. The germline V gene encodes CDR1 SGHNT and CDR2 YYREEE (reference sequence). The CDR3 protein is CASSLEGGMNTEAFF. The DNA for the CDR3 is TGTGCCAGCAGCTTGGAAGGCGGGATGAACACTGAAGCTTTCTTT.

This chain connects TRBV27 to TRBJ1-2; D is possibly TRBD1 (5 bases). The CDR3 contains 14 residues. Trimming removed 3 bases from V and 6 bases from J, with 14 bases in between. The germline V gene has CDR1 MNHEY and CDR2 SMNVEV (reference sequence). CDR3 sequence reads: CASSLSGGSDGYTF. In DNA, the CDR3 is TGTGCCAGCAGTTTGTCGGGGGGATCCGATGGCTACACCTTC.

V gene TRBV25-1 combines with J gene TRBJ1-2; D remains ambiguous. With 6 bases removed from V and 0 bases from J, the gap between germline ends came to 11 bases. CDR1 and CDR2 (germline): MGHDK, SYGVNS. The CDR3 loop spans 14 amino acids. The CDR3 DNA follows: TGTGCCAGCAGCCCGAGAAACCCTAACTATGGCTACACCTTC. Translation gives CASSPRNPNYGYTF.

The CDR3 sequence is CASSVNRDSGNTIYF. Written as DNA, the CDR3 is TGTGCCAGCAGTGTAAACAGGGACTCTGGAAACACCATATATTTT. The chain carries TRBV27 and TRBJ1-3, with D perhaps TRBD1 (6 bases). CDR3 length equals 15 residues. Trimming took off 5 bases at V and 0 bases at J, with 11 bases between the two ends. Looked up from germline, CDR1 is MNHEY and CDR2 is SMNVEV (reference sequence).

This clone showed up just once. V is TRBV5-5 and J is TRBJ1-6, with D possibly TRBD1 on 5 matching bases. V gave up 2 bases and J gave up 8 bases, with 14 bases separating them. The CDR3 spans 15 residues. In germline, CDR1 is SGHKS, CDR2 YYEKEE (reference sequence). CDR3 loop: CASSFSLVRDSPLHF. The CDR3 DNA is TGTGCCAGCAGCTTTTCTTTGGTCAGGGATTCACCCCTCCACTTT.

This clone has just one count. In nucleotides, the CDR3 is TGTGCCAGCAGCCAGTCCAGAAGATACGAGCAGTACTTC. It specifies CASSQSRRYEQYF. The chain is built from TRBV3-1 (or the pseudogene TRBV3-2) and TRBJ2-7, with D hard to call. Trimming took off 3 bases at V and 4 bases at J, with 10 bases between the two ends. The CDR3 is made up of 13 amino acids. Per germline, CDR1 LGHDT and CDR2 YNNKEL (reference sequence).

The V gene is TRBV9, the J gene TRBJ2-2; D gene uncertain. This CDR3 comprises 14 residues. The germline CDR1 and CDR2 sequences are SGDLS and YYNGEE. Trimming removed 0 bases at V and 1 base at J, with 4 bases between. The CDR3 is CASSVGQNTGELFF. CDR3 nucleotides: TGTGCCAGCAGCGTAGGTCAGAACACCGGGGAGCTGTTTTTT.

The V call is TRBV5-6, the J call TRBJ1-6, with 10 bases identical to TRBD1. In germline, CDR1 is SGHDT, CDR2 YYEEEE. The V and J ends lost 6 bases and 7 bases, in that order; junction bases with no gene match: 7. The CDR3 sequence is 15 residues long. The CDR3, as DNA: TGTGCCAGCATACACAGGGGACAGGGGAATTCACCCCTCCACTTT. This gives the protein CASIHRGQGNSPLHF.

V gene TRBV7-9 combines with J gene TRBJ2-7; D unclear. Trimming cost V 1 base and J 0 bases, with 4 bases left between them. From germline, CDR1 is SEHNR and CDR2 FQNEAQ (reference sequence). The CDR3 length is 13 residues. The CDR3 is CASSLVNSYEQYF. CDR3 DNA: TGTGCCAGCAGCTTAGTTAACTCCTACGAGCAGTACTTC.

The chain is built from TRBV5-5 and TRBJ1-5, with 11 bases aligning to TRBD1. J lost 6 bases, V lost 3 bases, and 2 bases had no gene match. Germline V gene lookup returns CDR1 SGHKS and CDR2 YYEKEE (reference sequence). The CDR3 length is 14 residues. The CDR3 DNA reads as TGTGCCAGCAGCTGGACAGGGGGCGGTCAGCCCCAGCATTTT. Translating gives CASSWTGGGQPQHF.

The CDR3 spells CASSPLRTSGGEDTQYF. CDR3 coding DNA: TGTGCCAGCTCACCACTGAGGACTAGCGGGGGGGAAGATACGCAGTATTTT. The chain recombines TRBV18 with TRBJ2-3; 15 positions agree with TRBD2. The V gene's germline CDR1 is KGHSH and CDR2 LQKENI. CDR3 length equals 17 residues. V lost 1 base and J lost 5; bases outside the gene matches: 4.

This chain links TRBV6-5 with TRBJ1-1; D gene ambiguous. The CDR3 covers 15 residues. Germline V gene sequence: CDR1 MNHEY, CDR2 SVGAGI. V gave up 0 bases and J gave up 1 base, with 9 bases separating them. The CDR3 region has the DNA TGTGCCAGCAGTTACTCGTTTCCGGGGAACACTGAAGCTTTCTTT. Translation gives CASSYSFPGNTEAFF.

The chain recombines TRBV25-1 with TRBJ2-3; 11 nucleotides align to TRBD1. CDR3 length: 16 amino acids. The germline V gene has CDR1 MGHDK and CDR2 SYGVNS. Unmatched junction bases numbered 10, after V lost 4 bases and J lost 7 bases. This CDR3 reads CASSVPPGQGVYTQYF. CDR3 coding DNA: TGTGCCAGCAGTGTACCCCCGGGACAGGGGGTGTATACGCAGTATTTT.

The rearrangement uses TRBV7-2 and TRBJ1-6, with D possibly being TRBD1 (5 bases). This CDR3 contains 16 residues. Germline V gives CDR1 SGHTA, CDR2 FQGNSA. V was trimmed by 1 base and J by 11 bases, leaving 18 bases between them. The CDR3 DNA follows: TGTGCCAGCAGCTTAGAACTCGCCAACATAGGGGCACCCCTCCACTTT. Translating gives CASSLELANIGAPLHF.

CDR3 nucleotide sequence: TGTGCCAGCAGCCGGGGACTAGCGGAATCCACCGGGGAGCTGTTTTTT. Protein: CASSRGLAESTGELFF. The chain recombines TRBV5-4 with TRBJ2-2; 11 bases line up with TRBD2. Losses at the gene ends were 4 bases for V and 4 bases for J; bases not matched to a gene: 6. The CDR3 runs to 16 residues. The germline V gene encodes CDR1 SGHNT and CDR2 YYREEE (reference sequence).